Shown below are 11 T cell receptor beta chains from a single sample sequenced in a study of blood T cell repertoires in COVID-19. The assay was immunoSEQ multiplex PCR, and TCRdb's table has in-frame clones only and misses some. This table holds about 68,000 clones, 84% found once. Sequencing was done on a sample of peripheral blood. These receptors were collected from a middle-aged man with active COVID-19.

A single count supports this clone. V and J are TRBV5-1 and TRBJ2-1; a possible D gene is TRBD1 (5 bases). V was shortened by 2 bases and J by 3 bases, with 9 bases between the two germline ends. Germline CDR1 reads SGHRS; CDR2 reads YFSETQ. This CDR3 contains 14 residues. CDR3 loop: CASSLQADYNEQFF. The CDR3 DNA sequence: TGCGCCAGCAGCTTACAGGCGGACTACAATGAGCAGTTCTTC.

This clone was counted only a few times. The chain links TRBV5-1 to TRBJ2-7; 10 bases map to TRBD1. The CDR3 is 15 amino acids. V lost 6 bases and J lost 2; bases outside the gene matches: 8. Germline V lookup: CDR1 SGHRS, CDR2 YFSETQ. The CDR3 protein is CASTDPGTGAYEQYF. CDR3 nucleotides: TGCGCCAGCACCGACCCGGGGACAGGGGCCTACGAGCAGTACTTC. Using reference TRBV5-1 and TRBJ2-7 for the parts outside the CDR3, the full variable domain is KAGVTQTPRYLIKTRGQQVTLSCSPISGHRSVSWYQQTPGQGLQFLFEYFSETQRNKGNFPGRFSGRQFSNSRSEMNVSTLELGDSALYLCASTDPGTGAYEQYFGPGTRLTVT.

This chain connects TRBV12-5 to TRBJ2-5, with 8 bases matching TRBD1. V shed 6 bases and J 4 bases; nucleotides not matched to a gene: 7. CDR1 is LGHNT and CDR2 is FRNRAP in the germline V gene. The CDR3 loop spans 14 amino acids. CDR3 nucleotides: TGTGCTAGTGGGTCGACAGGGGCCGGAGAGACCCAGTACTTC. Its translation: CASGSTGAGETQYF.

This clone has only one observation. This chain connects TRBV6-5 to TRBJ1-5, with D hard to call. This CDR3 region has 15 residues. The germline gives CDR1 MNHEY, CDR2 SVGAGI. V was cut by 6 bases and J by 7 bases, with 19 bases left in between. Here the CDR3 reads CASSPAFPGIQPQHF. The CDR3 DNA follows: TGTGCCAGCAGCCCCGCCTTCCCCGGGATCCAGCCCCAGCATTTT.

This rearrangement joins TRBV6-5 to TRBJ1-2; no clear D gene. Germline V CDR1 and CDR2: MNHEY, SVGAGI. With 2 bases removed from V and 8 bases from J, the gap between germline ends came to 15 bases. This CDR3 has 14 amino acids. This CDR3 reads CASSYTATLGGYTF. CDR3 bases: TGTGCCAGCAGTTACACGGCGACACTCGGAGGCTACACCTTC.

The chain combines TRBV19 with TRBJ2-2; maybe TRBD1 (5 bases). The CDR3 runs to 15 residues. The ends were cut back, 4 bases at V and 3 bases at J, with 12 bases in the middle. Germline V lookup: CDR1 LNHDA, CDR2 SQIVND (reference sequence). The CDR3 DNA reads as TGTGCCAGTAGTAGGAGAGAAGGGGACACCGGGGAGCTGTTTTTT. This encodes CASSRREGDTGELFF.

V gene TRBV6-5 combines with J gene TRBJ1-1, with TRBD1 identical over 11 bases. The V gene's germline CDR1 is MNHEY and CDR2 SVGAGI. Trimming at V came to 6 bases and at J to 6 bases, leaving 0 bases not matched to a gene. The CDR3 covers 12 residues. This CDR3 is CASRGQGAEAFF. The CDR3 DNA reads TGTGCCAGCAGGGGACAGGGGGCTGAAGCTTTCTTT.

The genes are TRBV5-6 and TRBJ1-2, with TRBD1 matching over 7 bases. The CDR3 contains 14 residues. CDR1 SGHDT and CDR2 YYEEEE come from the germline V gene. V shed 4 bases and J 2 bases; nucleotides not matched to a gene: 5. In DNA form, the CDR3 reads TGTGCCAGCAGCCCGACAGGGTTCAACTATGGCTACACCTTC. As protein: CASSPTGFNYGYTF.

The chain carries TRBV4-2 and TRBJ2-5; D perhaps matches TRBD2 (6 bases). Per germline, CDR1 LGHNA and CDR2 YNFKEQ. The CDR3 has 15 amino acids. The V end was cut by 2 bases, the J end by 1 base, with 11 bases between. This CDR3 is CASSQRGATQETQYF. The CDR3 DNA is TGTGCCAGCAGCCAACGCGGGGCAACCCAAGAGACCCAGTACTTC.

V gene TRBV5-1 combines with J gene TRBJ2-1, with D uncertain. The CDR3 is 15 residues long. Trimming took 1 base from V and 0 from J, leaving 8 bases between them. CDR1 SGHRS and CDR2 YFSETQ come from the germline V gene. The CDR3 loop is CASSLRDSSYNEQFF. The CDR3 nucleotides read TGCGCCAGCAGCTTGAGAGACTCCTCCTACAATGAGCAGTTCTTC.

This clone was found many times. The rearrangement links TRBV6-6 to TRBJ2-7, with D perhaps TRBD2 (5 bases). In germline, CDR1 is MNHNY, CDR2 SVGAGI (reference sequence). The length of the CDR3 is 12 residues. V was pared by 6 bases and J by 11 bases, with 17 bases between. The CDR3 DNA reads as TGTGCCAGCAGCCGGGGTGGCTCTCCAGAGTACTTC. It codes for CASSRGGSPEYF.